The 16 T cell receptor beta chains below all came from one sample that was sequenced in a study of shared clonotypes between healthy human individuals. Sequenced by immunoSEQ multiplex PCR; TCRdb stores in-frame clones only, minus some. The table records 850,000 to 1,100,000 clones, 60% to 80% of them present only once. Sequenced sample: memory CD4+ T cells from PBMCs. Subset given: CD45RA-negative fraction. The receptors here all came from a man aged 18-30 years in good health. Some clones in this sample may be carry-over from other donors' samples.

There are a few counts of this clone. The chain links TRBV9 to TRBJ1-1, with 7 bases matching TRBD1. The V gene end was trimmed by 0 bases and the J gene end by 5 bases; junction bases not matched to a gene: 13. CDR1 and CDR2 (germline): SGDLS, YYNGEE. The CDR3 runs 17 residues. CDR3 nucleotide sequence: TGTGCCAGCAGCGTAGATCCTACGAGAGGGGGCCGAACTGAAGCTTTCTTT. Translating gives CASSVDPTRGGRTEAFF.

The rearrangement uses TRBV6-9 and TRBJ1-5; weak D call: TRBD1 (5 bases). Germline CDR1 and CDR2: MNHGY and SVAAGI. V shed 6 bases and J shed 7 bases, with 22 bases lying between them. CDR3 length: 16 amino acids. CDR3 region: CASSHVEARDDQPQHF. CDR3 coding DNA: TGTGCCAGCAGCCACGTAGAGGCCAGGGATGACCAGCCCCAGCATTTT.

This chain connects TRBV9 to TRBJ2-2, with 7 bases that match TRBD1. After removal of 4 bases from V and 5 bases from J, the junction contained 14 bases not matched to a gene. Germline V lookup: CDR1 SGDLS, CDR2 YYNGEE. This CDR3 region has 17 residues. CDR3 bases: TGTGCCAGCAGCACAACAGGGGTGGTAGAATTAACCGGGGAGCTGTTTTTT. This gives the protein CASSTTGVVELTGELFF.

This clone showed up just once. V gene TRBV4-3 combines with J gene TRBJ1-2; D gene unclear. In germline, CDR1 is LGHNA, CDR2 YSLEER. With 4 bases removed from V and 8 bases from J, the gap between germline ends came to 14 bases. CDR3 length: 13 amino acids. As DNA, the CDR3 is TGCGCCAGCAGCCGGTCGTTGAGATGGGGCTACACCTTC. Its protein is CASSRSLRWGYTF.

This clone was found many times. The V call is TRBV7-9, the J call TRBJ2-6, with D unclear. CDR3 length: 16 residues. In germline, CDR1 is SEHNR, CDR2 FQNEAQ (reference sequence). The germline V and J ends were trimmed by 5 bases and 0 bases, with 11 bases remaining between them. The CDR3 DNA reads TGTGCCAGCAGCCAGAGTACGCTCTCTGGGGCCAACGTCCTGACTTTC. Translated, it gives CASSQSTLSGANVLTF.

This clone was recorded only once. The chain uses TRBV28 and TRBJ2-7, with D perhaps assigned TRBD1 or TRBD2 (6 bases each). Germline V lookup: CDR1 MDHEN, CDR2 SYDVKM. Trimming cost V 10 bases and J 0 bases, with 16 bases left between them. The length of the CDR3 is 14 residues. The CDR3 DNA follows: TGTGCCACCGAAACAGGGAGGAGCTCCTACGAGCAGTACTTC. Translated, it gives CATETGRSSYEQYF.

V and J are TRBV4-1 and TRBJ2-4; D is tentatively TRBD1 or TRBD2 (5 bases each). CDR3 length: 17 amino acids. The V and J ends lost 0 bases and 8 bases respectively, with 20 bases between them. Per germline, CDR1 MGHRA and CDR2 YSYEKL. Here the CDR3 DNA reads TGCGCCAGCAGCCAAGAGTCGCCCGGGGCCAACTTAGACATTCAGTACTTC. Translation gives CASSQESPGANLDIQYF.

This clone was observed at least ten times. CDR3 DNA: TGTGCCAGCAGCCTTGTAGCGGGAGGTTACAATGAGCAGTTCTTC. Translation: CASSLVAGGYNEQFF. J is TRBJ2-1 and V is TRBV6-6, with 10 nucleotides matching TRBD2. This CDR3 has 15 amino acids. V was pared by 6 bases and J by 4 bases, with 6 bases of the junction left unmatched. Germline V CDR1 and CDR2: MNHNY, SVGAGI (reference sequence).

The rearrangement uses TRBV7-2 and TRBJ2-7, with D perhaps TRBD2 (5 bases). The CDR3 runs to 15 residues. Germline CDR1 SGHTA, CDR2 FQGNSA. Trimming cost V 0 bases and J 3 bases, with 12 bases left between them. In DNA, the CDR3 is TGTGCCAGCAGCTTAGCGGGTAGCGTGGTCTACGAGCAGTACTTC. The encoded protein is CASSLAGSVVYEQYF. Filled out from reference TRBV7-2 and TRBJ2-7, the complete variable domain reads GAGVSQSPSNKVTEKGKDVELRCDPISGHTALYWYRQSLGQGLEFLIYFQGNSAPDKSGLPSDRFSAERTGGSVSTLTIQRTQQEDSAVYLCASSLAGSVVYEQYFGPGTRLTVT.

The chain employs TRBV5-6 and TRBJ2-7; TRBD1 matches 9 bases. The CDR3 contains 14 residues. Looked up from germline, CDR1 is SGHDT and CDR2 is YYEEEE. V was clipped by 2 bases and J by 6 bases; unmatched bases: 6. The CDR3 loop is CASSLWDRVAEQYF. The CDR3 DNA follows: TGTGCCAGCAGCTTATGGGACAGGGTGGCCGAGCAGTACTTC. Complete variable domain (other parts from reference TRBV5-6 and TRBJ2-7): DAGVTQSPTHLIKTRGQQVTLRCSPKSGHDTVSWYQQALGQGPQFIFQYYEEEERQRGNFPDRFSGHQFPNYSSELNVNALLLGDSALYLCASSLWDRVAEQYFGPGTRLTVT.

In its sample, this clone was seen many times. Written as DNA, the CDR3 is TGTGCCAGCAGCTCAGGGGGCGATGAGCAGTTCTTC. As protein: CASSSGGDEQFF. The V call is TRBV7-9, the J call TRBJ2-1, with 8 bases identical to TRBD1. CDR3 length: 12 residues. The germline gives CDR1 SEHNR, CDR2 FQNEAQ (reference sequence). The V segment lost 4 bases and the J segment 8 bases; nucleotides outside the gene matches: 1.

This clone was picked up one time. A clone one base away is much larger, so this may be a read error. V and J are TRBV28 and TRBJ1-2; D unclear. Germline assignment: CDR1 MDHEN and CDR2 SYDVKM. The CDR3 is made up of 14 amino acids. Trimming removed 7 bases at V and 1 base at J, with 13 bases between. CDR3 bases: TGTGCCAGCACCTTGACACGTCTTAACTATGGCTACACCTTC. As protein: CASTLTRLNYGYTF.

The rearrangement links TRBV19 to TRBJ1-1; D is ambiguous. CDR1 LNHDA and CDR2 SQIVND come from the germline V gene (reference sequence). Trimming took 5 bases from V and 0 from J, leaving 16 bases between them. The CDR3 loop spans 16 amino acids. The CDR3 here is CASSRPSRKLNTEAFF. Written as DNA, the CDR3 is TGTGCCAGTAGTCGCCCGTCCAGGAAACTGAACACTGAAGCTTTCTTT.

The rearrangement joins TRBV6-1 to TRBJ2-7; D possibly corresponds to TRBD1 (6 bases). Germline V gene sequence: CDR1 MNHNS, CDR2 SASEGT. Trimming left V 0 bases short and J 7 bases short, with 13 bases between. This CDR3 comprises 14 residues. The CDR3 here is CASSEANRVSEQYF. The CDR3 coding sequence is TGTGCCAGCAGTGAAGCCAACAGGGTCTCAGAGCAGTACTTC.

This clone was recorded only once. Other nucleotide sequences from this sample produce the same CDR3. This chain uses TRBV14 with TRBJ2-7; D gene ambiguous. There are 11 residues in the CDR3. Deletions cut 3 bases from V and 2 bases from J, with 2 bases between. CDR1 is SGHDN, CDR2 FVKESK, per germline. Here the CDR3 reads CASSHAYEQYF. The CDR3 nucleotides read TGTGCCAGCAGCCACGCCTACGAGCAGTACTTC.

This chain connects TRBV5-1 to TRBJ2-3, with D tentatively TRBD1 (8 bases). From germline, CDR1 is SGHRS and CDR2 YFSETQ. The ends were cut back, 5 bases at V and 1 base at J, with 11 bases in the middle. The CDR3 spans 14 residues. The chain's CDR3 is CASRQGGGTDTQYF. CDR3 coding DNA: TGCGCCAGCAGACAGGGGGGGGGCACAGATACGCAGTATTTT.